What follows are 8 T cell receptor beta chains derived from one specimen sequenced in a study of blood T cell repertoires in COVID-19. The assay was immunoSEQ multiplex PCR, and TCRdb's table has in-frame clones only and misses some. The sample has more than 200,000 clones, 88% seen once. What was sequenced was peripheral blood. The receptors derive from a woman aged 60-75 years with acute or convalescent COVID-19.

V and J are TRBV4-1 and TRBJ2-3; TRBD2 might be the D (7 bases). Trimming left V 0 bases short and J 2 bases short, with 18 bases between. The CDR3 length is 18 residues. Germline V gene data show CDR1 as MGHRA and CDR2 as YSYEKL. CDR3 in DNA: TGCGCCAGCAGCCAAGATACGGGACGGGGGGCTAACACAGATACGCAGTATTTT. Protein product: CASSQDTGRGANTDTQYF.

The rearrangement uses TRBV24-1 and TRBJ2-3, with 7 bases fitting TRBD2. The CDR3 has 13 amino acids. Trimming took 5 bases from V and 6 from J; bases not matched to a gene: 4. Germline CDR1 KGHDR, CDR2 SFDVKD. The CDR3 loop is CATSAGGVDTQYF. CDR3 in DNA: TGTGCCACCAGTGCGGGAGGAGTGGATACGCAGTATTTT.

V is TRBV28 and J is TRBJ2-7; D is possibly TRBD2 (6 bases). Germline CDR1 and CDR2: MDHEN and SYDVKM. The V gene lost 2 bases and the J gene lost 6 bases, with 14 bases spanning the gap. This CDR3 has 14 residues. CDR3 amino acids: CASSLGGGRREQYF. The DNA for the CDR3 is TGTGCCAGCAGTTTAGGAGGAGGGCGACGCGAGCAGTACTTC.

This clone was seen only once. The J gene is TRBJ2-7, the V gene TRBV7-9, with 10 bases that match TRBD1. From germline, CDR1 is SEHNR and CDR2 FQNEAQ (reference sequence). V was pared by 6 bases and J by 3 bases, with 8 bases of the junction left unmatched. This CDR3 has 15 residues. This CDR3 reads CASRSGTGANYEQYF. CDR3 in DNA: TGTGCCAGCAGAAGCGGGACAGGGGCGAACTACGAGCAGTACTTC.

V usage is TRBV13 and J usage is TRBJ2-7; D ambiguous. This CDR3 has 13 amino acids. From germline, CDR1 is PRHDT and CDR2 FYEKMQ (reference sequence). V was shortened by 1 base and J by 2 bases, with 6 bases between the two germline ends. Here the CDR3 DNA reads TGTGCCAGCAGCTTAGACTTAACCTACGAGCAGTACTTC. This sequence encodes CASSLDLTYEQYF.

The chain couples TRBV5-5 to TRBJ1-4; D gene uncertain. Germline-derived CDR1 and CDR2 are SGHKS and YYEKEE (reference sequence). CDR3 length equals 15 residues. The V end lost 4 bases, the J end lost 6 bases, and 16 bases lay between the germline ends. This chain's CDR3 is CASSTSPGEDEKLFF. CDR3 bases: TGTGCCAGCAGCACGTCCCCGGGAGAGGATGAAAAACTGTTTTTT.

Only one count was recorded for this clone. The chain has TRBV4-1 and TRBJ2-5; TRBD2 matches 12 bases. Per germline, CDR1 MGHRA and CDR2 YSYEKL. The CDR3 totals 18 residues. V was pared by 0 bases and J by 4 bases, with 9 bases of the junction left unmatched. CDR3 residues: CASSQDHLAGGPSETQYF. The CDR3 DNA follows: TGCGCCAGCAGCCAAGATCACCTAGCGGGAGGGCCGTCAGAGACCCAGTACTTC.

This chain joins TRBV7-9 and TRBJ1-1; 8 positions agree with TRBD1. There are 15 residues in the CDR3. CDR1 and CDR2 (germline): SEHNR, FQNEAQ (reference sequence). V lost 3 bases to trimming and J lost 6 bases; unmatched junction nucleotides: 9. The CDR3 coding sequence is TGTGCCAGCAGCTTGGGCACAGGGGGTAACTCTGAAGCTTTCTTT. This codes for CASSLGTGGNSEAFF.